This record covers a single T cell receptor (beta chain). Its antigen remains unknown. Sequenced material consisted of expressed TCRB transcripts (all of the isolated RNA was reverse transcribed). Generated by immunoSEQ multiplex PCR, the TCRdb table keeps only in-frame clones and is missing some. The table includes some 110,000 clones, about a sixth detected once. V lost 7 bases, J lost 5 bases, and 18 bases lay in between. Germline V gene lookup returns CDR1 SGHTA and CDR2 FQGNSA. The CDR3 extends over 14 amino acids. This specimen comes from a study of beta chain features in type 1 diabetes. Study-level results: Any HLA type influence on TCRB rearrangement was left unresolved here. In every one of the four CD4+ subsets, TCRB CDR3s were moderately but significantly shorter in Type 1 diabetes patients.

There was one heparinised blood draw per donor, averaging around 100 mL. A sort by CD45RO/CCR7/CD25/CD127/CD95/CD27 yielded CD4+ naive, central memory, regulatory and stem cell-like memory cells. The TCR was taken from a man under 40 with type 1 diabetes. Sequencing was performed on central memory CD4+ T cells from blood. The chain joins TRBV7-2 to TRBJ2-7; TRBD1 is a possible D gene (5 bases). The DNA for the CDR3 is TGTGCCAGCACCCCCGCCTGGGGCATCAACGAGCAGTACTTC. Translated, it gives CASTPAWGINEQYF.